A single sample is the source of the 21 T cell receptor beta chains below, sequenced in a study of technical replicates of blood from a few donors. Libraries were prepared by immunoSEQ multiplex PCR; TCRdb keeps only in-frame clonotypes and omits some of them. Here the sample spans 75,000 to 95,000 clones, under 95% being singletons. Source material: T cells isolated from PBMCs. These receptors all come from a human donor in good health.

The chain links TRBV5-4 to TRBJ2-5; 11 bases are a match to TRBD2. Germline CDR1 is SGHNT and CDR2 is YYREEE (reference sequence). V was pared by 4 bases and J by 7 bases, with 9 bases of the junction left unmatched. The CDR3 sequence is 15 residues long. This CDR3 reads CASSLSGGASVTQYF. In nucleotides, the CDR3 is TGTGCCAGCAGCCTTAGCGGGGGGGCTTCTGTGACCCAGTACTTC.

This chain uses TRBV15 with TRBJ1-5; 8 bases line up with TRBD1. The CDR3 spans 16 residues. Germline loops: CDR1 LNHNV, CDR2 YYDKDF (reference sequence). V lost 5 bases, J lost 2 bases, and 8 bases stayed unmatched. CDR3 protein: CATSDPGQAGNQPQHF. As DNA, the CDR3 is TGTGCCACCAGCGACCCGGGACAGGCTGGCAATCAGCCCCAGCATTTT.

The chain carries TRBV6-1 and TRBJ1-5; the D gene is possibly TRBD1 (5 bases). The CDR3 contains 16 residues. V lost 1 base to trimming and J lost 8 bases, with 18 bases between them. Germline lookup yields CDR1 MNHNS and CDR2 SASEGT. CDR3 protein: CASSEDPAGPIKPQHF. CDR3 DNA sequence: TGTGCCAGCAGTGAAGACCCCGCAGGGCCAATCAAGCCCCAGCATTTT.

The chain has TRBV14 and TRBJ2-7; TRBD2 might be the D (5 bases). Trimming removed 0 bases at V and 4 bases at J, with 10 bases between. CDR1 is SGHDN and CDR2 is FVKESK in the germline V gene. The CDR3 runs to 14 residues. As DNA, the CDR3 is TGTGCCAGCAGCCAAGATTTGGGAGTATACGAGCAGTACTTC. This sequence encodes CASSQDLGVYEQYF.

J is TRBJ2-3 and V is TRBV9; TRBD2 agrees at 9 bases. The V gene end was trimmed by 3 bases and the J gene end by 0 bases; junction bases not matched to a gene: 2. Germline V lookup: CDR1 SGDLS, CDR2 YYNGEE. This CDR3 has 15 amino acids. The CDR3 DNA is TGTGCCAGCAGCGAGACTAGCGGAAGCACAGATACGCAGTATTTT. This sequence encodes CASSETSGSTDTQYF.

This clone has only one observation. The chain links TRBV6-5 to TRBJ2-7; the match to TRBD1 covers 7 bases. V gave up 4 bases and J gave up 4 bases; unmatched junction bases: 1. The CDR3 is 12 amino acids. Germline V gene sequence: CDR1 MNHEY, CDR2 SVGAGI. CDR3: CASSFRGYEQYF. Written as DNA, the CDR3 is TGTGCCAGCAGTTTCAGGGGGTACGAGCAGTACTTC.

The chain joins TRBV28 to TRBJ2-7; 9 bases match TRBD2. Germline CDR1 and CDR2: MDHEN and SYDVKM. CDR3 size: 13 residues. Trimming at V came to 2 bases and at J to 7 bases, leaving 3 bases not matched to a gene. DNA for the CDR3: TGTGCCAGCAGTTTAGCGGGAGGGTGGGAGCAGTACTTC. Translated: CASSLAGGWEQYF.

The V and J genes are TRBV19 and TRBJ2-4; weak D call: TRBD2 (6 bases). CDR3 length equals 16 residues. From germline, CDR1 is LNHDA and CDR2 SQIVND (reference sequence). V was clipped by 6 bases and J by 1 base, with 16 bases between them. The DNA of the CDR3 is TGTGCCAGTAGCGCCCATTATGGGGGGGCCAAAAACATTCAGTACTTC. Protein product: CASSAHYGGAKNIQYF.

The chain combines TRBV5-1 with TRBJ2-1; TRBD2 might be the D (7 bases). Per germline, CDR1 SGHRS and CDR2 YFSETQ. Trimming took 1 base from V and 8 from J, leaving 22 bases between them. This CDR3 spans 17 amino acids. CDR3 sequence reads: CASSLLLGGANLDEQFF. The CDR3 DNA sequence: TGCGCCAGCAGCTTGTTATTGGGGGGGGCTAATCTAGATGAGCAGTTCTTC.

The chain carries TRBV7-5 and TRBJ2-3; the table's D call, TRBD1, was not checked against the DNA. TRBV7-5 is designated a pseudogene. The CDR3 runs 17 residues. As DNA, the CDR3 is TGTGTCAGAAGCTTAGGGCTGGCAGGGCCTAGCACAGATACGCAGTATTTT. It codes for CVRSLGLAGPSTDTQYF.

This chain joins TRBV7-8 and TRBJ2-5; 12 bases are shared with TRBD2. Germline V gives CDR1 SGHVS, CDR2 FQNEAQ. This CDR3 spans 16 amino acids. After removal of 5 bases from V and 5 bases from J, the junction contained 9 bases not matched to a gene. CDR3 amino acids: CASSLRLAGVRETQYF. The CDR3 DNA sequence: TGTGCCAGCAGCCTTAGACTAGCGGGAGTGAGGGAGACCCAGTACTTC.

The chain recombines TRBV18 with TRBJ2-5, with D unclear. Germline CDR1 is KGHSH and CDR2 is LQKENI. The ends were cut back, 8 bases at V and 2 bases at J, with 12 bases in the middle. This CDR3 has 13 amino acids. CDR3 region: CASLITSQETQYF. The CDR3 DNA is TGTGCCAGCCTAATCACGTCGCAAGAGACCCAGTACTTC.

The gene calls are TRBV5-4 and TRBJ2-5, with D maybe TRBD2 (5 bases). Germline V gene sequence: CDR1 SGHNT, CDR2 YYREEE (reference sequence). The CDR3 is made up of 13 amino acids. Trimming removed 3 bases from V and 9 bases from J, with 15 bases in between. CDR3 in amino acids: CASSSSGLRAQYF. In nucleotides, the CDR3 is TGTGCCAGCAGCTCGTCGGGTCTGCGGGCCCAGTACTTC.

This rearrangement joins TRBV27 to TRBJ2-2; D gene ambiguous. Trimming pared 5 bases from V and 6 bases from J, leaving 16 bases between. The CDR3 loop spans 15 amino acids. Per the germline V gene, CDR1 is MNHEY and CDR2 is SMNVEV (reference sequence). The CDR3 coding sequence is TGTGCCAGCAGTCCGCTAGTAATCCGGCCCGGGGAGCTGTTTTTT. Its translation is CASSPLVIRPGELFF.

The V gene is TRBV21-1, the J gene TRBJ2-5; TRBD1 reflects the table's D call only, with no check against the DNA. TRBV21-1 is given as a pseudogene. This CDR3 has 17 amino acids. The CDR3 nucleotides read TGTGCCAGCAGCAATTTGTGTCCGGGTCAGGGATGTAATTCCCAGTACTTC. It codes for CASSNLCPGQGCNSQYF.

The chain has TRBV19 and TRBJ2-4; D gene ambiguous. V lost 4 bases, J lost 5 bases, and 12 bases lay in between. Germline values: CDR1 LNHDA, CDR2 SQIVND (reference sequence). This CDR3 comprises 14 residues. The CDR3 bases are TGTGCCAGTAGTAGCCTTATACGGGAAAACATTCAGTACTTC. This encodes CASSSLIRENIQYF.

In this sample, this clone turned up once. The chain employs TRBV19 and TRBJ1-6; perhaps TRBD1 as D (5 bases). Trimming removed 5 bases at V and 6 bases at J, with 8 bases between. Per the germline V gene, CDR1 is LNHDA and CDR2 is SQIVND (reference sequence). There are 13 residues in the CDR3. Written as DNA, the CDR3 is TGTGCCAGTAGTGGGGCGTTTAATTCACCCCTCCACTTT. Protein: CASSGAFNSPLHF.

CDR3 nucleotides: TGTGCCAGCAGCTTAGTACGGACTAGCTCCTACAATGAGCAGTTCTTC. Its translation: CASSLVRTSSYNEQFF. V is TRBV7-9 and J is TRBJ2-1; 7 bases fit TRBD2. CDR1 is SEHNR and CDR2 is FQNEAQ in the germline V gene (reference sequence). J was trimmed by 0 bases and V by 1 base; bases with no gene match: 3. This CDR3 has 16 residues.

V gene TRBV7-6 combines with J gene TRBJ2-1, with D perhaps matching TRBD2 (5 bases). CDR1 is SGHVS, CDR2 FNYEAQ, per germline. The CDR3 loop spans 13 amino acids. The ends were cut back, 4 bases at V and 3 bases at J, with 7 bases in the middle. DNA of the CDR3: TGTGCCAGCAGCTCAGACTACTACAATGAGCAGTTCTTC. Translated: CASSSDYYNEQFF.

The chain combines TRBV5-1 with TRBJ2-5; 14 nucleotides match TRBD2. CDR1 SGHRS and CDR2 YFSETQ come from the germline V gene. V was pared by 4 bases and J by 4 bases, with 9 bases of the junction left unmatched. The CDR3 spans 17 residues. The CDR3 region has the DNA TGCGCCAGCAGCCAGGGGACTAGCGGGAGACTGGGAGAGACCCAGTACTTC. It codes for CASSQGTSGRLGETQYF.

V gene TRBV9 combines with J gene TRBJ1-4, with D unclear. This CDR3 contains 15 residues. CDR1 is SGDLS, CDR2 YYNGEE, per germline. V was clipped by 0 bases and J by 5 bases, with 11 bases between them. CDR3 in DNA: TGTGCCAGCAGCGTAGGAGGGTTGGGGAATGAAAAACTGTTTTTT. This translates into CASSVGGLGNEKLFF.